Listed here are 21 T cell receptor beta chains from one sample, sequenced in a study of beta chain features in type 1 diabetes. The entirety of the isolated RNA underwent reverse transcription, so expressed TCRB transcripts were sequenced. The repertoire was sequenced with immunoSEQ multiplex PCR; TCRdb's copy has only in-frame clones and lacks some. The table lists 300,000 to 400,000 clones, around 10% of them singletons. Study-wide results and caveats: In all four CD4+ subsets, TCRB CDR3 length was significantly, moderately reduced in type 1 diabetes.

These TCRs are of unknown antigen specificity. Source material: central memory CD4+ T cells from blood. The receptors originated from a young man with type 1 diabetes.

At least ten counts were recorded for this clone. The chain carries TRBV19 and TRBJ1-1; D might be TRBD1 (5 bases). CDR3 size: 16 residues. Between the trimmed V and J ends, which lost 3 bases and 0 bases, there was a span of 14 bases. Per germline, CDR1 LNHDA and CDR2 SQIVND (reference sequence). CDR3 protein: CASSISRGGVNTEAFF. The CDR3 DNA is TGTGCCAGTAGTATTTCACGTGGGGGGGTGAACACTGAAGCTTTCTTT.

The sample holds a few counts of this clone. V and J are TRBV6-5 and TRBJ2-7; D is unclear. The CDR3 runs 13 residues. V was shortened by 5 bases and J by 0 bases, with 8 bases between the two germline ends. Per the germline V gene, CDR1 is MNHEY and CDR2 is SVGAGI. CDR3: CASSPSPSYEQYF. The CDR3 DNA is TGTGCCAGCAGTCCCTCCCCCTCCTACGAGCAGTACTTC.

The chain is built from TRBV6-5 and TRBJ1-1; D is perhaps TRBD1 (5 bases). Germline V gene lookup returns CDR1 MNHEY and CDR2 SVGAGI. V lost 6 bases and J 10 bases, leaving 18 bases between the germline ends. This CDR3 is 13 amino acids long. As DNA, the CDR3 is TGTGCCAGCAGACCAATCGAGGGGCTCGGAGCTTTCTTT. Its translation is CASRPIEGLGAFF.

This clone was observed a few times. V gene TRBV4-3 combines with J gene TRBJ2-1, with D maybe TRBD1 (5 bases). CDR1 LGHNA and CDR2 YSLEER come from the germline V gene. V lost 0 bases and J lost 5, with 8 bases in between. The CDR3 consists of 14 residues. CDR3 sequence (DNA): TGCGCCAGCAGCCAAGATGCCAGGGACAATGAGCAGTTCTTC. Its protein is CASSQDARDNEQFF.

The chain has TRBV5-6 and TRBJ2-1, with 11 bases fitting TRBD2. Per germline, CDR1 SGHDT and CDR2 YYEEEE. This CDR3 has 17 amino acids. V was pared by 0 bases and J by 6 bases, with 8 bases of the junction left unmatched. The CDR3 here is CASSLVTSGSSSNEQFF. The CDR3 nucleotides are TGTGCCAGCAGCTTGGTAACTAGCGGGAGCTCGAGCAATGAGCAGTTCTTC.

This clone was seen a few times. This chain links TRBV6-1 with TRBJ2-5, with 8 bases lining up with TRBD2. The V and J ends lost 1 base and 5 bases, in that order; junction bases with no gene match: 12. Germline V gives CDR1 MNHNS, CDR2 SASEGT. CDR3 length: 17 residues. The DNA of the CDR3 is TGTGCCAGCAGTGAAGGGCTTCGGGGGGGTAATCGGGAGACCCAGTACTTC. This translates into CASSEGLRGGNRETQYF.

This clone was counted a few times. The junction departs from the called germline gene at one end, perhaps through a read error. The J gene is TRBJ2-3, the V gene TRBV10-3; D remains ambiguous. CDR1 is ENHRY, CDR2 SYGVKD, per germline. The CDR3 totals 13 residues. The CDR3 region is CASSPKGTDTQYF. The CDR3, as DNA: TGTGCCAGCAGTCCCAAGGGCACAGATACGCAGTATTTT.

The chain couples TRBV5-1 to TRBJ2-7, with D uncertain. V lost 4 bases and J lost 0, with 11 bases in between. The CDR3 runs 14 residues. Germline CDR1 and CDR2: SGHRS and YFSETQ. As DNA, the CDR3 is TGCGCCAGCAGCCGGACGGTCCCCTCCTACGAGCAGTACTTC. This gives the protein CASSRTVPSYEQYF.

This clone was seen more than once but under ten times. The chain is built from TRBV28 and TRBJ2-7, with 7 bases identical to TRBD2. Trimming took 5 bases from V and 4 from J; bases not matched to a gene: 11. Germline V gives CDR1 MDHEN, CDR2 SYDVKM. The CDR3 totals 15 residues. DNA for the CDR3: TGTGCCAGCAGTACCCCGGCTAGCGGAGTATACGAGCAGTACTTC. Translation gives CASSTPASGVYEQYF.

This chain links TRBV7-2 with TRBJ1-1; possibly TRBD1 for D (5 bases). Trimming stripped 2 bases from V and 10 bases from J, with 17 bases between. This CDR3 spans 14 amino acids. Germline V gives CDR1 SGHTA, CDR2 FQGNSA. The CDR3: CASSLRVEGAVAFF. In nucleotides, the CDR3 is TGTGCCAGCAGCTTACGGGTTGAAGGGGCAGTAGCTTTCTTT.

This clone was picked up many times. The chain uses TRBV7-2 and TRBJ1-2, with D possibly TRBD1 on 6 matching bases. The CDR3 has 14 amino acids. Germline lookup yields CDR1 SGHTA and CDR2 FQGNSA. Trimming pared 5 bases from V and 8 bases from J, leaving 18 bases between. The CDR3 bases are TGTGCCAGCAGCCGCCAGACAGGCTTTAAGGGCTACACCTTC. It encodes CASSRQTGFKGYTF.

The CDR3 DNA follows: TGCAGCGTTCAGATGATCACAGATACGCAGTATTTT. As protein: CSVQMITDTQYF. The chain links TRBV29-1 to TRBJ2-3; D not resolved. CDR3 length: 12 residues. Germline loops: CDR1 SQVTM, CDR2 ANQGSEA. Trimming removed 5 bases at V and 2 bases at J, with 8 bases between.

This clone occurred a few times. The genes are TRBV29-1 and TRBJ2-3; 12 nucleotides agree with TRBD1. Trimming cost V 3 bases and J 4 bases; bases outside gene matches: 2. The CDR3 sequence is 14 residues long. CDR1 and CDR2 (germline): SQVTM, ANQGSEA. This CDR3 reads CSVDGTGGSDTQYF. The DNA of the CDR3 is TGCAGCGTTGATGGGACAGGGGGCTCAGATACGCAGTATTTT.

This clone was observed once. The chain has TRBV27 and TRBJ2-3; TRBD2 agrees at 16 bases. The J segment lost 7 bases and the V segment lost 4 bases, leaving 2 bases of the junction unmatched. The CDR3 sequence is 15 residues long. CDR1 is MNHEY, CDR2 SMNVEV, per germline (reference sequence). This CDR3 reads CASSWGLAGGYTQYF. The DNA of the CDR3 is TGTGCCAGCAGTTGGGGACTAGCGGGAGGGTATACGCAGTATTTT.

The rearrangement joins TRBV7-2 to TRBJ2-5; D gene uncertain. The J call could be wrong; TRBJ2-7 is a better fit for the DNA end. Germline lookup yields CDR1 SGHTA and CDR2 FQGNSA. The CDR3 loop spans 11 amino acids. CDR3 in DNA: TGTGCCAGCGGGCCGCTTTACGAGCAGTACTTC. Its translation: CASGPLYEQYF.

This clone has a handful of counts. The chain joins TRBV6-5 to TRBJ1-2, with TRBD1 as a possible D gene (5 bases). CDR3 size: 12 residues. Looked up from germline, CDR1 is MNHEY and CDR2 is SVGAGI. V was cut by 10 bases and J by 1 base, with 10 bases left in between. CDR3 in DNA: TGTGCCACCAGACAGCTTAACTATGGCTACACCTTC. This encodes CATRQLNYGYTF.

The rearrangement uses TRBV7-2 and TRBJ1-1, with 7 bases that match TRBD1. Unmatched junction bases numbered 5, after V lost 6 bases and J lost 1 base. Germline lookup yields CDR1 SGHTA and CDR2 FQGNSA. This CDR3 spans 14 amino acids. CDR3 in DNA: TGTGCCAGCAGGCAGGGGGGAAAGAACACTGAAGCTTTCTTT. Its protein is CASRQGGKNTEAFF.

This clone was recorded at least ten times. This chain connects TRBV2 to TRBJ1-1, with unresolved D. Trimming pared 4 bases from V and 1 base from J, leaving 7 bases between. The CDR3 totals 13 residues. Per the germline V gene, CDR1 is SNHLY and CDR2 is FYNNEI. The DNA for the CDR3 is TGTGCCAGCAGTGTGGCAGAGAACACTGAAGCTTTCTTT. It yields the protein CASSVAENTEAFF.

The sample holds a few counts of this clone. This rearrangement joins TRBV19 to TRBJ2-7; 10 bases fit TRBD1. The CDR3 totals 18 residues. Unmatched junction bases numbered 14, after V lost 5 bases and J lost 1 base. Germline CDR1 reads LNHDA; CDR2 reads SQIVND (reference sequence). CDR3 amino acids: CASSSSGTGAFGSYEQYF. CDR3 sequence (DNA): TGTGCCAGTAGTTCCTCCGGGACAGGGGCGTTCGGGTCCTACGAGCAGTACTTC.

This clone came up a few times. The genes are TRBV25-1 and TRBJ2-1, with D perhaps assigned TRBD1 or TRBD2 (5 bases each). The CDR3 is made up of 16 amino acids. Per germline, CDR1 MGHDK and CDR2 SYGVNS. With 1 base removed from V and 0 bases from J, the gap between germline ends came to 10 bases. The DNA of the CDR3 is TGTGCCAGCAGTGAATGGGGCGGGTCCTCCTACAATGAGCAGTTCTTC. Translation gives CASSEWGGSSYNEQFF.

This clone was picked up a small number of times. The rearrangement uses TRBV5-4 and TRBJ1-5, with D uncertain. V gave up 2 bases and J gave up 0 bases, with 9 bases separating them. CDR3 length: 15 amino acids. Germline CDR1 SGHNT, CDR2 YYREEE (reference sequence). The DNA for the CDR3 is TGTGCCAGCAGCTTCTTCAGTTATAGCAATCAGCCCCAGCATTTT. As protein: CASSFFSYSNQPQHF.